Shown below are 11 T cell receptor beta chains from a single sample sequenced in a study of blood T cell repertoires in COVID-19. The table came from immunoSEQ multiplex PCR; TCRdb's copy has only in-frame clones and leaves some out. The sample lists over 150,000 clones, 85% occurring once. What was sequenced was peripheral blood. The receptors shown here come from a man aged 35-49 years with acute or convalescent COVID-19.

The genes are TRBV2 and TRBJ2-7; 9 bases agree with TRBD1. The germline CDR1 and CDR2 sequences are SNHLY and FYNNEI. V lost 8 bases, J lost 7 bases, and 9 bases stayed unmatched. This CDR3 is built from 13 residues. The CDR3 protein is CASRLGQGVEQYF. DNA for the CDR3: TGTGCCAGCCGGTTGGGACAGGGTGTTGAGCAGTACTTC.

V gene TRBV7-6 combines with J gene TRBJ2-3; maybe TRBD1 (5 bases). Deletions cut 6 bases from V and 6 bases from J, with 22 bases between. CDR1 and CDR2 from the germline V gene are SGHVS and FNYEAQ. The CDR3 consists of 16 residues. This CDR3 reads CASSATDRANPDTQYF. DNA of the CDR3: TGTGCCAGCAGTGCCACTGACAGAGCCAATCCGGATACGCAGTATTTT.

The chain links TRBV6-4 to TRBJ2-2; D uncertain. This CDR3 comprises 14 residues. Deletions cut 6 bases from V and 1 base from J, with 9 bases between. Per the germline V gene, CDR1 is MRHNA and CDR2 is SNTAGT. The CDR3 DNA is TGTGCCAGCAGCCTATCTGGGAACACCGGGGAGCTGTTTTTT. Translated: CASSLSGNTGELFF.

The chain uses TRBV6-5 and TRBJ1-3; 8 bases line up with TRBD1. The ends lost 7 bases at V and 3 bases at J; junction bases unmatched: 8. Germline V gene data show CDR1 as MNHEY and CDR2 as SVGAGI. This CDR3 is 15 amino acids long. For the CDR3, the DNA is TGTGCCAGCATTTGGGGACAGGCGTATGGAAACACCATATATTTT. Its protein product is CASIWGQAYGNTIYF.

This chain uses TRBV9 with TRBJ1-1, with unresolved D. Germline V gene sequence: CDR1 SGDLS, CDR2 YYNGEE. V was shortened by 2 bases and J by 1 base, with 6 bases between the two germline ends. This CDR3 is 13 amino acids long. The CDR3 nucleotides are TGTGCCAGCAGCGTTACACCGAACACTGAAGCTTTCTTT. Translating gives CASSVTPNTEAFF.

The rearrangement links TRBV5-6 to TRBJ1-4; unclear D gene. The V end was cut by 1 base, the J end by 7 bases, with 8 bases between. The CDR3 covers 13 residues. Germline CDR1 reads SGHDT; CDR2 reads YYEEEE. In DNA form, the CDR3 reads TGTGCCAGCAGCTTGTCGGTTCTTGAAAAACTGTTTTTT. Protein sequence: CASSLSVLEKLFF. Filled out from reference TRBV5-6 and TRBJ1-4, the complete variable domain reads DAGVTQSPTHLIKTRGQQVTLRCSPKSGHDTVSWYQQALGQGPQFIFQYYEEEERQRGNFPDRFSGHQFPNYSSELNVNALLLGDSALYLCASSLSVLEKLFFGSGTQLSVL.

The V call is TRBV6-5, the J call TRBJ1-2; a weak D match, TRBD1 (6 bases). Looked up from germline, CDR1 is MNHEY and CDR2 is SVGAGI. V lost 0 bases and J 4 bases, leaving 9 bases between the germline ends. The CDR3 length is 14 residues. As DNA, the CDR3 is TGTGCCAGCAGTTACTCGCAGGGGATCTATGGCTACACCTTC. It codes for CASSYSQGIYGYTF.

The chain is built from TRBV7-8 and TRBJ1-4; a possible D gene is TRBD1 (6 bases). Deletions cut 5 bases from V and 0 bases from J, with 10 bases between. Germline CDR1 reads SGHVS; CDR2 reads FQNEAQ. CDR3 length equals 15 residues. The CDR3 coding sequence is TGTGCCAGCAGCCGACAGGATTCAACTAATGAAAAACTGTTTTTT. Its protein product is CASSRQDSTNEKLFF.

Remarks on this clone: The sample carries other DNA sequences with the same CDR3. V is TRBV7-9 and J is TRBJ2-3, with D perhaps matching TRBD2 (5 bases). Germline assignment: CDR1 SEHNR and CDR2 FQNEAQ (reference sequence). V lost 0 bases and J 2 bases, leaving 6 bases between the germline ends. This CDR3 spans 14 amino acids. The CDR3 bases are TGTGCCAGCAGCTTAGCTGGACTCACAGATACGCAGTATTTT. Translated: CASSLAGLTDTQYF. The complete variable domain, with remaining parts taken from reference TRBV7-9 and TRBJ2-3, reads DTGVSQNPRHKITKRGQNVTFRCDPISEHNRLYWYRQTLGQGPEFLTYFQNEAQLEKSRLLSDRFSAERPKGSFSTLEIQRTEQGDSAMYLCASSLAGLTDTQYFGPGTRLTVL.

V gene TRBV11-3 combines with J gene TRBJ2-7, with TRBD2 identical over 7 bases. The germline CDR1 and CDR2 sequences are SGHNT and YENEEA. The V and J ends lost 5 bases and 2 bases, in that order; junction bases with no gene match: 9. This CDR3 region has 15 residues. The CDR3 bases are TGTGCCAGCAGCCGCGGACTAGGACAAACCTACGAGCAGTACTTC. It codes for CASSRGLGQTYEQYF.

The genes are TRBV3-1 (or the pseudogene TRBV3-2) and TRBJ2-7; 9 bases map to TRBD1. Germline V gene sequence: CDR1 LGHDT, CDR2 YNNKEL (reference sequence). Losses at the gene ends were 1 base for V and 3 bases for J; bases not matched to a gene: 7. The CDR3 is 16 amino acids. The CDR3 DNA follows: TGTGCCAGCAGCCAAGCCCCGGGACAGGGAGTCTACGAGCAGTACTTC. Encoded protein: CASSQAPGQGVYEQYF.